This T cell receptor (beta chain) derives from a study of T cell repertoires in ileal Crohn's disease. Study background: Median disease duration was roughly 8.5 years; 35% smoked at surgery. Surgery for a complication: stricturing in roughly 60%, penetrating in 39%.

The CDR3 spans 14 residues. Germline loops: CDR1 MGHDK, CDR2 SYGVNS. V was trimmed by 3 bases and J by 3 bases, leaving 8 bases between them. Profiled with immunoSEQ multiplex PCR; TCRdb holds only in-frame clones, not every one. Here the sample spans several thousand clones, roughly 95% being singletons. This clone has a single count. The sequenced sample consisted of ileal tissue. The chain is built from TRBV25-1 and TRBJ2-2, with unresolved D. This receptor was identified in an adult with Crohn's disease. CDR3 sequence reads: CASSDPRYTGELFF. CDR3 nucleotides: TGTGCCAGCAGTGATCCTAGGTACACCGGGGAGCTGTTTTTT.